This TCR beta chain was recorded in a study of T-cell memory formation after mild COVID-19. Study-wide points: Contracting clones from day 15 to 85 showed balanced CD4/CD8; later expanders favored CD4+.

This clonotype was counted between two and nine times. Its target is unknown. The CDR3 extends over 14 amino acids. Trimming shortened V by 2 bases and J by 8 bases, and 10 bases separated the two germline ends. In TCRdb, the 5' RACE reads were re-called with MiXCR into one record per CDR3 protein. Of approximately 300,000 distinct CDR3 sequences detected, more than 15% appear once; the ten largest clones hold around a fifth. The chain is built from TRBV12-3 or TRBV12-4 and TRBJ1-6, with D possibly TRBD1 on 5 matching bases. The sample consisted of PBMCs or a T cell subset sorted from them (not recorded which). This TCR was sampled from a man aged 18-30 years who had mild COVID-19 (a few samples of this study predate the infection). Cell type and time point are not known. DNA of the CDR3: TGTGCCAGCAGTTTAAAGGGGCAGCATTCACCCCTCCACTTT. This encodes CASSLKGQHSPLHF.